One sample yielded the 24 T cell receptor beta chains listed below, sequenced in a study of blood T cells in healthy people across ages. A J-beta primer mix and a sample-barcoded 5' primer were used in a second PCR of roughly 7 to 12 cycles. From the 5' RACE reads, TCRdb called clonotypes with MiXCR, one entry per CDR3 protein. The sample holds roughly 800,000 distinct CDR3 sequences, roughly 25% seen once. This same sample was also taken into another study, of T cells of mothers and their children.

Material: blood. These receptors all come from a boy aged 5-17 years in good health.

The rearrangement links TRBV13 to TRBJ2-7; the D gene is possibly TRBD1 (6 bases). There are 16 residues in the CDR3. Trimming pared 5 bases from V and 4 bases from J, leaving 21 bases between. The germline V gene has CDR1 PRHDT and CDR2 FYEKMQ (reference sequence). CDR3 nucleotide sequence: TGTGCCAGCAGCCCCGGACAGTCACCAGCCCCGTACGAGCAGTACTTC. This translates into CASSPGQSPAPYEQYF.

This sequence joins TRBV7-9 and TRBJ1-1; 9 bases line up with TRBD1. Looked up from germline, CDR1 is SEHNR and CDR2 is FQNEAQ (reference sequence). Trimming at V came to 4 bases and at J to 7 bases, leaving 4 bases not matched to a gene. This CDR3 has 13 amino acids. CDR3 in amino acids: CASSSRTGDEAFF. In DNA, the CDR3 is TGTGCCAGCAGCTCTCGGACAGGGGATGAAGCTTTCTTT.

The V call is TRBV12-3 or TRBV12-4, the J call TRBJ2-4; D is perhaps TRBD1 (6 bases). V dropped 5 bases and J dropped 0 bases, with 11 bases sitting between them. The CDR3 has 15 amino acids. In nucleotides, the CDR3 is TGTGCCAGCAGTCACCTCAGGGGAGCCAAAAACATTCAGTACTTC. It codes for CASSHLRGAKNIQYF.

The sample holds a few counts of this clonotype. V is TRBV29-1 and J is TRBJ2-1; D is ambiguous. The V gene lost 7 bases and the J gene lost 9 bases, with 16 bases spanning the gap. The germline CDR1 and CDR2 sequences are SQVTM and ANQGSEA. The CDR3 is made up of 12 amino acids. For the CDR3, the DNA is TGCAGCGCGAACCAAGGCAGTACTGAGCAGTTCTTC. Encoded protein: CSANQGSTEQFF.

This clonotype was seen a handful of times. The chain couples TRBV5-1 to TRBJ2-6; D possibly corresponds to TRBD1 (6 bases). V was cut by 0 bases and J by 0 bases, with 16 bases left in between. Germline V gene data show CDR1 as SGHRS and CDR2 as YFSETQ. This CDR3 has 19 residues. The CDR3 loop is CASSLALTGTTSGANVLTF. The CDR3 nucleotides read TGCGCCAGCAGCTTGGCGCTTACAGGGACCACCTCTGGGGCCAACGTCCTGACTTTC.

This sequence joins TRBV20-1 and TRBJ1-1, with TRBD1 identical over 7 bases. This CDR3 is 16 amino acids long. Per germline, CDR1 DFQATT and CDR2 SNEGSKA (reference sequence). Losses at the gene ends were 0 bases for V and 4 bases for J; bases not matched to a gene: 11. In DNA, the CDR3 is TGCAGTGCTAGAGATCCAGGGGGTGATTATGGCACTGAAGCTTTCTTT. Translating gives CSARDPGGDYGTEAFF.

The chain links TRBV9 to TRBJ2-1, with TRBD2 matching 8 bases. Germline V CDR1 and CDR2: SGDLS, YYNGEE. This CDR3 spans 17 amino acids. V shed 3 bases, J shed 7 bases, and the junction held 15 bases outside the gene matches. The CDR3 loop is CASSDNPLAGLENEQFF. The CDR3, as DNA: TGTGCCAGCAGCGACAACCCTTTAGCGGGATTAGAGAATGAGCAGTTCTTC.

The table lists this clonotype with a few counts. The rearrangement uses TRBV29-1 and TRBJ2-4; no definite D call. The V and J ends lost 7 bases and 1 base respectively, with 14 bases between them. The germline gives CDR1 SQVTM, CDR2 ANQGSEA. This CDR3 region has 14 residues. CDR3 protein: CSGAQASAKNIQYF. The CDR3 DNA reads TGCAGCGGGGCCCAGGCCAGCGCCAAAAACATTCAGTACTTC.

This clonotype was seen only a few times. The J gene is TRBJ2-1, the V gene TRBV4-3; 13 nucleotides align to TRBD2. This CDR3 region has 20 residues. The junction had 8 bases not matched to a gene; V was cut back by 0 bases and J by 0 bases. Germline V gives CDR1 LGHNA, CDR2 YSLEER. The chain's CDR3 is CASSQDWGLAGQSSYNEQFF. The CDR3 nucleotides read TGCGCCAGCAGCCAAGACTGGGGACTAGCGGGGCAAAGCTCCTACAATGAGCAGTTCTTC.

The V call is TRBV7-9, the J call TRBJ2-5; 7 bases match TRBD2. The trim removed 5 bases at V and 1 base at J, leaving 4 bases unmatched. The CDR3 runs 14 residues. The germline V gene has CDR1 SEHNR and CDR2 FQNEAQ (reference sequence). The CDR3 nucleotides are TGTGCCAGCAGCCCCCTAGCGGTCCAAGAGACCCAGTACTTC. Translation gives CASSPLAVQETQYF. The entire variable domain, with the rest obtained from reference TRBV7-9 and TRBJ2-5, is as follows: DTGVSQNPRHKITKRGQNVTFRCDPISEHNRLYWYRQTLGQGPEFLTYFQNEAQLEKSRLLSDRFSAERPKGSFSTLEIQRTEQGDSAMYLCASSPLAVQETQYFGPGTRLLVL.

This clonotype was found a few times. V gene TRBV5-1 combines with J gene TRBJ2-7; the D is unclear. CDR3 length: 13 residues. V gave up 4 bases and J gave up 5 bases, with 13 bases separating them. CDR1 is SGHRS and CDR2 is YFSETQ in the germline V gene. The CDR3 region has the DNA TGCGCCAGCAGCCATACCTGGACCCACGAGCAGTACTTC. As protein: CASSHTWTHEQYF.

V usage is TRBV10-3 and J usage is TRBJ2-1, with TRBD2 identical over 15 bases. CDR1 and CDR2 from the germline V gene are ENHRY and SYGVKD. V gave up 4 bases and J gave up 9 bases; unmatched junction bases: 7. The CDR3 loop spans 16 amino acids. The CDR3 DNA is TGTGCCATCAGTGCCCCGGGACTAGCGGGAGGTCTTGAGCAGTTCTTC. Protein product: CAISAPGLAGGLEQFF.

The rearrangement uses TRBV28 and TRBJ2-7; the D is unclear. Trimming removed 4 bases from V and 0 bases from J, with 13 bases in between. Germline lookup yields CDR1 MDHEN and CDR2 SYDVKM. This CDR3 is 15 amino acids long. CDR3 sequence: CASSSGQLSSYEQYF. The CDR3 nucleotides read TGTGCCAGCAGTTCTGGGCAGCTGAGCTCCTACGAGCAGTACTTC.

The chain links TRBV27 to TRBJ1-2; D may be TRBD1 (5 bases). CDR1 is MNHEY and CDR2 is SMNVEV in the germline V gene (reference sequence). The CDR3 loop spans 15 amino acids. With 2 bases removed from V and 2 bases from J, the gap between germline ends came to 12 bases. In DNA, the CDR3 is TGTGCCAGCAGTTTACGGGGGGAGGGAAACTATGGCTACACCTTC. Residues: CASSLRGEGNYGYTF.

This chain joins TRBV11-2 and TRBJ2-7, with 10 bases matching TRBD2. The CDR3 spans 15 residues. Per germline, CDR1 SGHAT and CDR2 FQNNGV. V lost 4 bases to trimming and J lost 0 bases; unmatched junction nucleotides: 3. The CDR3 DNA reads as TGTGCCAGCAGCTATACTAGCGGGAACTCCTACGAGCAGTACTTC. It is translated as CASSYTSGNSYEQYF.

V usage is TRBV6-5 and J usage is TRBJ2-1; 9 bases line up with TRBD1. V lost 5 bases and J lost 0; bases outside the gene matches: 5. Germline CDR1 MNHEY, CDR2 SVGAGI. The CDR3 loop spans 16 amino acids. The CDR3 loop is CASSRQGVTSYNEQFF. CDR3 coding DNA: TGTGCCAGCAGTAGACAGGGGGTGACCTCCTACAATGAGCAGTTCTTC.

Only a few counts were recorded for this clonotype. The CDR3 sequence is CSASSSGGSKNIQYF. The CDR3 bases are TGCAGTGCTAGCAGTAGCGGGGGGTCCAAAAACATTCAGTACTTC. The chain has TRBV20-1 and TRBJ2-4; 10 bases fit TRBD2. The CDR3 consists of 15 residues. V lost 3 bases, J lost 2 bases, and 4 bases stayed unmatched. CDR1 is DFQATT and CDR2 is SNEGSKA in the germline V gene (reference sequence).

The V gene is TRBV3-1, the J gene TRBJ2-7; 8 bases fit TRBD2. Germline CDR1 is LGHDT and CDR2 is YNNKEL (reference sequence). This CDR3 has 15 amino acids. With V trimmed by 4 bases and J by 1 base, 6 bases remained unmatched. The CDR3 sequence: CASSLGLDYSYEQYF. CDR3 nucleotide sequence: TGTGCCAGCAGCCTGGGACTAGACTATTCCTACGAGCAGTACTTC.

V gene TRBV12-3 or TRBV12-4 combines with J gene TRBJ1-3; 10 bases agree with TRBD1. The V segment lost 3 bases and the J segment 2 bases; nucleotides outside the gene matches: 4. The CDR3 extends over 16 amino acids. CDR3 residues: CASSLAGTGAGNTIYF. The CDR3 DNA reads TGTGCCAGCAGTTTGGCCGGGACAGGGGCTGGAAACACCATATATTTT.

Only a few counts were recorded for this clonotype. The chain links TRBV21-1 to TRBJ1-1. TRBV21-1 is a pseudogene. This CDR3 region has 17 residues. The CDR3 DNA is TGTGCCAGCAGCAAAAGAAAGGTGACGGTCTTGAACACTGAAGCTTTCTTT. Protein product: CASSKRKVTVLNTEAFF.

This chain joins TRBV4-1 and TRBJ2-5, with D uncertain. The J call may be faulty, since TRBJ2-7 better matches the DNA end. The CDR3 runs to 15 residues. Germline values: CDR1 MGHRA, CDR2 YSYEKL. This CDR3 is CASSIHLTGVYEQYF. The DNA for the CDR3 is TGCGCCAGCAGCATCCATCTGACTGGAGTCTACGAGCAGTACTTC.

This clonotype occurred a few times. The chain carries TRBV29-1 and TRBJ1-2, with 8 bases lining up with TRBD1. The V and J ends lost 8 bases and 5 bases, in that order; junction bases with no gene match: 7. Germline V gene data show CDR1 as SQVTM and CDR2 as ANQGSEA. There are 12 residues in the CDR3. CDR3: CSFQDRAYGYTF. The CDR3 DNA reads TGCAGCTTCCAGGACAGGGCGTATGGCTACACCTTC.

This clonotype was detected only a few times. The V call is TRBV11-2, the J call TRBJ1-4; the D gene is possibly TRBD1 (5 bases). Germline V gene data show CDR1 as SGHAT and CDR2 as FQNNGV. Trimming took off 7 bases at V and 6 bases at J, with 9 bases between the two ends. The CDR3 runs to 12 residues. CDR3: CASTGDDEKLFF. The CDR3 DNA is TGTGCCAGCACGGGGGATGATGAAAAACTGTTTTTT. Using reference TRBV11-2 and TRBJ1-4 for the parts outside the CDR3, the full variable domain is EAGVAQSPRYKIIEKRQSVAFWCNPISGHATLYWYQQILGQGPKLLIQFQNNGVVDDSQLPKDRFSAERLKGVDSTLKIQPAKLEDSAVYLCASTGDDEKLFFGSGTQLSVL.

Here the CDR3 reads CASSLRTEHYGYTF. CDR3 bases: TGTGCCAGCAGCCTCCGGACGGAACATTATGGCTACACCTTC. This chain links TRBV3-1 with TRBJ1-2; D unresolved. CDR3 length: 14 amino acids. The germline gives CDR1 LGHDT, CDR2 YNNKEL (reference sequence). V shed 4 bases and J shed 5 bases, with 14 bases lying between them.